Shown below are 25 T cell receptor beta chains from a single sample sequenced in a study of CD8 T cells in Susac syndrome. RNA, at roughly 0.5 to 1 ug, was reverse transcribed with random hexamers. One entry per CDR3 protein, called by TCRdb with MiXCR from the immunoSEQ multiplex PCR reads. The sample has approximately 79,000 distinct CDR3 sequences, approximately 93% seen once. Sequencing was done on a sample of CD8+ T cells from PBMCs. All receptors come from a human donor with Susac syndrome.

This clonotype was counted a single time. The chain combines TRBV27 with TRBJ1-2, with 7 bases aligning to TRBD1. V shed 6 bases and J 3 bases; nucleotides not matched to a gene: 16. The CDR3 has 17 residues. Germline CDR1 and CDR2: MNHEY and SMNVEV (reference sequence). In DNA form, the CDR3 reads TGTGCCAGCAGCCCGATGGACAGGTTGGTCCCCCACTATGGCTACACCTTC. Its translation: CASSPMDRLVPHYGYTF.

The V call is TRBV13, the J call TRBJ1-1; D remains ambiguous. Trimming pared 5 bases from V and 4 bases from J, leaving 14 bases between. The CDR3 consists of 14 residues. Per germline, CDR1 PRHDT and CDR2 FYEKMQ (reference sequence). The CDR3 region is CASSPTRSVTEAFF. As DNA, the CDR3 is TGTGCCAGCAGCCCAACACGGTCGGTCACTGAAGCTTTCTTT.

J is TRBJ2-1 and V is TRBV4-3; no clear D gene. Trimming shortened V by 0 bases and J by 9 bases, and 15 bases separated the two germline ends. The germline CDR1 and CDR2 sequences are LGHNA and YSLEER. This CDR3 is 15 amino acids long. CDR3 DNA sequence: TGCGCCAGCAGCCAAGATGGGCTTGACGACGGTGAGCAGTTCTTC. Amino acids: CASSQDGLDDGEQFF.

This clonotype is a singleton in its sample. The chain employs TRBV9 and TRBJ2-3; no clear D. Trimming left V 0 bases short and J 2 bases short, with 10 bases between. This CDR3 comprises 15 residues. Germline assignment: CDR1 SGDLS and CDR2 YYNGEE. Here the CDR3 reads CASSVGGSDTDTQYF. CDR3 nucleotides: TGTGCCAGCAGCGTAGGCGGAAGTGACACAGATACGCAGTATTTT.

This sequence joins TRBV4-1 and TRBJ1-1; 8 bases align to TRBD1. V shed 8 bases and J 8 bases; nucleotides not matched to a gene: 10. Germline V lookup: CDR1 MGHRA, CDR2 YSYEKL. The CDR3 runs to 13 residues. CDR3 bases: TGCGCCAGCCTAGGGACAGGCGGTGGGGAAGCTTTCTTT. Residues: CASLGTGGGEAFF.

This clonotype was seen a handful of times. The genes are TRBV21-1 and TRBJ2-7. TRBV21-1 is a known pseudogene. This CDR3 region has 13 residues. The CDR3 sequence is CASSPRDSYEQYF. CDR3 sequence (DNA): TGTGCCAGCAGCCCGCGGGACTCCTACGAGCAGTACTTC.

The gene calls are TRBV2 and TRBJ1-6; D gene ambiguous. V was pared by 2 bases and J by 1 base, with 6 bases between. CDR3 length: 15 residues. Germline V lookup: CDR1 SNHLY, CDR2 FYNNEI. CDR3 DNA: TGTGCCAGCAGTGAAAGGTCGTCCTATAATTCACCCCTCCACTTT. It encodes CASSERSSYNSPLHF.

The chain joins TRBV18 to TRBJ2-3; D is ambiguous. The CDR3 sequence is 15 residues long. The V gene lost 2 bases and the J gene lost 0 bases, with 9 bases spanning the gap. CDR1 is KGHSH, CDR2 LQKENI, per germline. The CDR3 sequence is CASSPGVMSTDTQYF. The CDR3 DNA is TGTGCCAGCTCACCAGGGGTGATGAGCACAGATACGCAGTATTTT. Drawing the rest from reference TRBV18 and TRBJ2-3, the complete variable domain is NAGVMQNPRHLVRRRGQEARLRCSPMKGHSHVYWYRQLPEEGLKFMVYLQKENIIDESGMPKERFSAEFPKEGPSILRIQQVVRGDSAAYFCASSPGVMSTDTQYFGPGTRLTVL.

The genes are TRBV4-1 and TRBJ2-1; 8 positions match TRBD1. Germline V gene sequence: CDR1 MGHRA, CDR2 YSYEKL. With 2 bases clipped from V and 7 bases from J, the junction kept 1 base outside the gene matches. CDR3 length equals 13 residues. CDR3 coding DNA: TGCGCCAGCAGCCAAACAGGGGGTAATGAGCAGTTCTTC. The encoded protein is CASSQTGGNEQFF.

This chain links TRBV20-1 with TRBJ2-2, with 8 bases that match TRBD2. The CDR3 spans 13 residues. The germline V gene encodes CDR1 DFQATT and CDR2 SNEGSKA (reference sequence). The CDR3 bases are TGCAGCATAAGCGGGAGAGACACCGGGGAGCTGTTTTTT. This translates into CSISGRDTGELFF.

This chain uses TRBV29-1 with TRBJ2-7; perhaps TRBD1 as D (5 bases). The CDR3 has 11 amino acids. CDR1 and CDR2 (germline): SQVTM, ANQGSEA. V dropped 3 bases and J dropped 6 bases, with 9 bases sitting between them. CDR3 sequence reads: CSVDFRGEQYF. The CDR3 coding sequence is TGCAGCGTTGATTTTAGGGGCGAGCAGTACTTC.

The V gene is TRBV7-2, the J gene TRBJ2-3, with 9 bases that match TRBD2. This CDR3 is built from 14 residues. CDR1 is SGHTA, CDR2 FQGNSA, per germline. J gave up 7 bases and V 7 bases, and 9 bases lay outside the gene matches. In DNA form, the CDR3 reads TGTGCCAGCACCATTAGCGGGAGAATGCATACGCAGTATTTT. Protein sequence: CASTISGRMHTQYF. Together with reference TRBV7-2 and TRBJ2-3, the CDR3 gives the full variable domain: GAGVSQSPSNKVTEKGKDVELRCDPISGHTALYWYRQSLGQGLEFLIYFQGNSAPDKSGLPSDRFSAERTGGSVSTLTIQRTQQEDSAVYLCASTISGRMHTQYFGPGTRLTVL.

The chain is built from TRBV20-1 and TRBJ2-7; D ambiguous. There are 12 residues in the CDR3. Germline V gene data show CDR1 as DFQATT and CDR2 as SNEGSKA (reference sequence). With 4 bases removed from V and 0 bases from J, the gap between germline ends came to 7 bases. In nucleotides, the CDR3 is TGCAGTGCTACCGAGAGCTCCTACGAGCAGTACTTC. Protein product: CSATESSYEQYF.

This chain links TRBV7-9 with TRBJ1-4, with 8 bases identical to TRBD1. There are 16 residues in the CDR3. V dropped 3 bases and J dropped 3; count of bases not matched to a gene: 6. CDR1 and CDR2 (germline): SEHNR, FQNEAQ (reference sequence). Written as DNA, the CDR3 is TGTGCCAGCAGCTTTCTTCAGGGGGCGGCTAATGAAAAACTGTTTTTT. It encodes CASSFLQGAANEKLFF.

The V gene is TRBV30, the J gene TRBJ2-7, with TRBD2 as a possible D gene (7 bases). The CDR3 length is 12 residues. Germline assignment: CDR1 GTSNPN and CDR2 SVGIG (reference sequence). Trimming removed 1 base at V and 6 bases at J, with 10 bases between. CDR3 in amino acids: CAWSDGGREQYF. In DNA form, the CDR3 reads TGTGCCTGGAGTGACGGGGGGCGCGAGCAGTACTTC.

This rearrangement joins TRBV20-1 to TRBJ2-1; 8 bases are a match to TRBD2. Germline V gives CDR1 DFQATT, CDR2 SNEGSKA (reference sequence). The CDR3 has 14 residues. V shed 1 base and J 8 bases; nucleotides not matched to a gene: 7. CDR3 nucleotide sequence: TGCAGTGCTAGAGTCTACCGGGGGGGTCATGAGCAGTTCTTC. Protein: CSARVYRGGHEQFF.

This chain links TRBV30 with TRBJ2-5; D remains ambiguous. The CDR3 contains 13 residues. Trimming shortened V by 0 bases and J by 5 bases, and 10 bases separated the two germline ends. The germline V gene encodes CDR1 GTSNPN and CDR2 SVGIG (reference sequence). DNA for the CDR3: TGTGCCTGGAGTGTACCCCCCGTGGAGACCCAGTACTTC. Its translation: CAWSVPPVETQYF.

The chain recombines TRBV7-9 with TRBJ2-1; 12 bases are shared with TRBD2. The CDR3 contains 15 residues. Germline trimming cut 0 bases from V and 7 bases from J; bases unmatched to any gene: 1. Per the germline V gene, CDR1 is SEHNR and CDR2 is FQNEAQ (reference sequence). The CDR3 loop is CASSLAGLAGNEQFF. The DNA for the CDR3 is TGTGCCAGCAGCTTAGCAGGACTAGCGGGGAATGAGCAGTTCTTC.

The chain joins TRBV11-1 to TRBJ2-7, with D perhaps matching TRBD2 (6 bases). This CDR3 comprises 14 residues. Germline CDR1 reads SGHAT; CDR2 reads FQDESV (reference sequence). V lost 1 base to trimming and J lost 6 bases, with 13 bases between them. The CDR3 spells CASSLDQGGGEQYF. CDR3 DNA sequence: TGTGCCAGCAGCTTAGACCAGGGAGGAGGCGAGCAGTACTTC.

J is TRBJ1-1 and V is TRBV5-4; D remains unclear. The CDR3 length is 13 residues. V lost 4 bases and J lost 5, with 12 bases in between. Germline lookup yields CDR1 SGHNT and CDR2 YYREEE (reference sequence). The CDR3 DNA reads TGTGCCAGCAGCCGAATCGTTGGGACTGAAGCTTTCTTT. Amino acid sequence: CASSRIVGTEAFF.

The V call is TRBV30, the J call TRBJ2-3; TRBD1 matches 8 bases. V lost 0 bases and J lost 2; bases outside the gene matches: 7. The length of the CDR3 is 16 residues. CDR1 GTSNPN and CDR2 SVGIG come from the germline V gene (reference sequence). The CDR3 protein is CAWSVFGQGPTDTQYF. In DNA form, the CDR3 reads TGTGCCTGGAGTGTTTTCGGACAGGGACCCACAGATACGCAGTATTTT.

The gene calls are TRBV7-9 and TRBJ1-1; no clear D gene. Germline values: CDR1 SEHNR, CDR2 FQNEAQ (reference sequence). V lost 1 base and J 0 bases, leaving 3 bases between the germline ends. The CDR3 runs to 13 residues. CDR3 in amino acids: CASSLDLNTEAFF. The CDR3 nucleotides read TGTGCCAGCAGCTTAGACCTGAACACTGAAGCTTTCTTT.

This chain uses TRBV29-1 with TRBJ1-2; perhaps TRBD1 as D (5 bases). Trimming left V 4 bases short and J 8 bases short, with 14 bases between. Per germline, CDR1 SQVTM and CDR2 ANQGSEA. The CDR3 consists of 12 residues. CDR3 sequence (DNA): TGCAGCGTTGTGAGGGGCCGCGGGGGCTACACCTTC. Translated: CSVVRGRGGYTF.

The CDR3 DNA follows: TGTGCCAGCAGCCAAGATTGGGTGGTCGGGAGGGGGAACACTGAAGCTTTCTTT. Translation gives CASSQDWVVGRGNTEAFF. The genes are TRBV3-1 and TRBJ1-1, with TRBD1 as a possible D gene (5 bases). The V end was cut by 0 bases, the J end by 1 base, with 18 bases between. Germline V gene data show CDR1 as LGHDT and CDR2 as YNNKEL (reference sequence). The CDR3 has 18 residues.

This clonotype was counted a single time. The chain links TRBV30 to TRBJ2-1, with D uncertain. Germline-derived CDR1 and CDR2 are GTSNPN and SVGIG (reference sequence). V lost 5 bases and J 3 bases, leaving 8 bases between the germline ends. CDR3 size: 12 residues. Here the CDR3 DNA reads TGTGCCTGGGGGGTCAGCTACAATGAGCAGTTCTTC. Protein sequence: CAWGVSYNEQFF.